This record covers a single TCR beta chain. This specimen comes from a study of technical replicates of blood from several donors. The V end was cut by 2 bases, the J end by 1 base, with 8 bases between. Germline CDR1 and CDR2: SGHTA and FQGNSA. This CDR3 is 15 amino acids long. TCRdb's table, derived via immunoSEQ multiplex PCR, lists solely in-frame clones and lacks some. The data show 60,000 or so clones, with 80% to 90% seen just once and roughly 5.2% held by the top ten. The TCR sequence derives from a human donor in good health. Some clones in this sample may be carry-over from other donors' samples. The source material was PBMCs. The chain links TRBV7-2 to TRBJ2-2; D uncertain. In DNA form, the CDR3 reads TGTGCCAGCAGCTTATTTACTCTGAACACCGGGGAGCTGTTTTTT. It is translated as CASSLFTLNTGELFF.